The present T cell receptor (beta chain) was sequenced within a study of T cell clonotyping in hematopoietic cell transplantation. Broader study findings: Graft donor and pretransplant recipient Inverse Simpson Index values predicted broader posttransplant TCR diversity.

Time point specified: recipient sample about 28 days before transplant, after cytoreduction. Assay: immunoSEQ multiplex PCR; the TCRdb copy retains only in-frame clones and omits some. The sample includes about 76,000 clones, approximately 95% seen only once; the top ten take roughly 1.5%. CDR1 is LNHDA and CDR2 is SQIVND in the germline V gene (reference sequence). Trimming pared 1 base from V and 7 bases from J, leaving 10 bases between. The CDR3 has 13 amino acids. In the case of this clone: What it binds is unknown.

Sequenced here: peripheral blood mononuclear cells, sampled before stem cell transplant. The source of this sequence is a woman aged 45-65 years with acute myeloid leukemia. Some clones in this sample may be carry-over from other donors' samples. This chain connects TRBV19 to TRBJ1-2; tentatively, D is TRBD1 (5 bases). CDR3 sequence (DNA): TGTGCCAGTAGTATAGCACCAGGGTCTGGCTACACCTTC. Its translation: CASSIAPGSGYTF.